This entry describes one T cell receptor beta chain. Its antigen is not identified. TCRdb reprocessed the RT-PCR reads via MiXCR and lists one record per CDR3 protein. The sample consists of roughly 160,000 distinct CDR3 sequences, about 11% of them appearing once. The record originates from a study of response to subunit inactivated influenza vaccine. This CDR3 contains 15 residues. V was shortened by 2 bases and J by 6 bases, with 14 bases between the two germline ends. CDR1 SGHRS and CDR2 YFSETQ come from the germline V gene. General observations from the study: Researchers suggested that each seasonal influenza vaccination recruits few new T cells.

The J gene is TRBJ2-2, the V gene TRBV5-1; D possibly uses TRBD1 or TRBD2 (5 bases each). This clonotype was sampled from a man aged 50-59 years who received an inactivated influenza vaccine. The material sequenced was non-naive T cells sorted from PBMCs, taken roughly 6 weeks after vaccination. This CDR3 reads CASSFEGLRSGELFF. Here the CDR3 DNA reads TGCGCCAGCAGCTTCGAGGGGCTTCGCTCCGGGGAGCTGTTTTTT.